This paragraph covers one T cell receptor (beta chain) sequence. This sample stems from a study of T cells after posttransplantation cyclophosphamide. The germline CDR1 and CDR2 sequences are SGHRS and YFSETQ. Trimming took off 0 bases at V and 7 bases at J, with 23 bases between the two ends. CDR3 size: 18 residues. Assay: immunoSEQ multiplex PCR; the TCRdb copy retains only in-frame clones and omits some. In the table there are about 52,000 clones, about 86% of which are singletons. Sequencing input: PBMCs. This sequence joins TRBV5-1 and TRBJ2-1; D is possibly TRBD2 (6 bases). The source is a man aged 30-40 years with a blood cancer, CMV-positive, and with a related stem cell donor. CDR3 bases: TGCGCCAGCAGCTTGGGGGACTCCTCCCCACGATGGGGGAATGAGCAGTTCTTC. Its protein is CASSLGDSSPRWGNEQFF.